Presented here are 21 T cell receptor beta chains from one specimen sequenced in a study of OX40 agonist ivuxolimab in advanced cancers. TCRdb keeps only in-frame clones here, not all; method: immunoSEQ multiplex PCR. Counted here are roughly 100,000 clones, under 85% occurring once; the ten biggest clones make up 3.8%. The sequencing here drew on CD4+ or CD8+ T cells sorted from blood, taken in a trial of the OX40 agonist ivuxolimab. These receptors were taken from an adult with an advanced solid tumor such as melanoma, head and neck, liver or kidney cancer.

This clone is a singleton in its sample. This chain uses TRBV7-3 with TRBJ2-7; perhaps TRBD1 as D (6 bases). V gave up 5 bases and J gave up 4 bases, with 18 bases separating them. Germline assignment: CDR1 SGHTA and CDR2 FQGTGA. This CDR3 region has 15 residues. CDR3 coding DNA: TGTGCCAGCAGCGCTAATGGGGGCAGGGCATACGAGCAGTACTTC. It codes for CASSANGGRAYEQYF. Drawing the rest from reference TRBV7-3 and TRBJ2-7, the complete variable domain is GAGVSQTPSNKVTEKGKYVELRCDPISGHTALYWYRQSLGQGPEFLIYFQGTGAADDSGLPNDRFFAVRPEGSVSTLKIQRTERGDSAVYLCASSANGGRAYEQYFGPGTRLTVT.

This clone appeared a few times. The chain combines TRBV5-4 with TRBJ1-1; 9 nucleotides match TRBD1. The CDR3 extends over 14 amino acids. CDR1 and CDR2 (germline): SGHNT, YYREEE (reference sequence). After removal of 0 bases from V and 5 bases from J, the junction contained 2 bases not matched to a gene. The CDR3 loop reads CASSLETGGTEAFF. In DNA form, the CDR3 reads TGTGCCAGCAGCTTGGAGACAGGGGGGACTGAAGCTTTCTTT.

J is TRBJ2-7 and V is TRBV6-5; unclear D gene. CDR1 is MNHEY and CDR2 is SVGAGI in the germline V gene. This CDR3 comprises 15 residues. V was trimmed by 5 bases and J by 1 base, leaving 15 bases between them. CDR3 sequence: CASSRSSYESYEQYF. The CDR3 bases are TGTGCCAGCAGTAGGTCGTCCTACGAGTCCTACGAGCAGTACTTC.

The J gene is TRBJ2-6, the V gene TRBV4-1; 7 bases are shared with TRBD1. Germline V gene data show CDR1 as MGHRA and CDR2 as YSYEKL. With V trimmed by 6 bases and J by 2 bases, 10 bases remained unmatched. This CDR3 contains 17 residues. The CDR3, as DNA: TGCGCCAGCAGGTCAACCGGGACAGTCACTGGGGCCAACGTCCTGACTTTC. It encodes CASRSTGTVTGANVLTF.

The chain links TRBV28 to TRBJ2-4; no firm D call. The CDR3 sequence is 14 residues long. V lost 4 bases, J lost 0 bases, and 7 bases lay in between. Germline CDR1 and CDR2: MDHEN and SYDVKM. DNA for the CDR3: TGTGCCAGCAGTTCATCCGCAGCCAAAAACATTCAGTACTTC. This translates into CASSSSAAKNIQYF.

As for this clone: Relative to the germline gene, one junction end is altered; a read error may explain this. V gene TRBV7-7 combines with J gene TRBJ2-5, with 10 bases matching TRBD2. Germline V lookup: CDR1 SSHAT, CDR2 FNYEAQ (reference sequence). The CDR3 has 15 amino acids. In nucleotides, the CDR3 is TGTGCTAGCAGTTTCCTAGCGGGAGAGGGTGAGACCCAGTACTTC. It yields the protein CASSFLAGEGETQYF.

V is TRBV6-1 and J is TRBJ2-3; the match to TRBD2 covers 8 bases. CDR3 length: 15 amino acids. Germline values: CDR1 MNHNS, CDR2 SASEGT. Trimming at V came to 7 bases and at J to 5 bases, leaving 11 bases not matched to a gene. The CDR3 DNA sequence: TGTGCCAGCACTCCCCCGGGGGGGGACCGAGATACGCAGTATTTT. Residues: CASTPPGGDRDTQYF.

This clone came up a few times. The chain links TRBV12-5 to TRBJ2-3; 8 bases fit TRBD2. The germline CDR1 and CDR2 sequences are LGHNT and FRNRAP. Trimming at V came to 5 bases and at J to 2 bases, leaving 15 bases not matched to a gene. This CDR3 contains 18 residues. The CDR3 protein is CASGGGGSTSGVTDTQYF. The CDR3, as DNA: TGTGCTAGTGGTGGGGGGGGCTCAACTAGCGGAGTCACAGATACGCAGTATTTT.

This rearrangement joins TRBV20-1 to TRBJ2-3, with D maybe TRBD2 (5 bases). The V and J ends lost 4 bases and 6 bases respectively, with 8 bases between them. Germline V gene sequence: CDR1 DFQATT, CDR2 SNEGSKA (reference sequence). The CDR3 extends over 11 amino acids. The CDR3 protein is CSATSGDTQYF. CDR3 in DNA: TGCAGTGCTACCTCGGGGGATACGCAGTATTTT.

The chain has TRBV6-1 and TRBJ1-1; TRBD1 matches 8 bases. CDR1 MNHNS and CDR2 SASEGT come from the germline V gene. The ends lost 6 bases at V and 5 bases at J; junction bases unmatched: 8. The CDR3 runs to 14 residues. In nucleotides, the CDR3 is TGTGCCAGCAGGGCGACAGGGGAGGAGACTGAAGCTTTCTTT. This sequence encodes CASRATGEETEAFF.

V gene TRBV13 combines with J gene TRBJ2-3, with 8 bases identical to TRBD2. CDR1 is PRHDT and CDR2 is FYEKMQ in the germline V gene (reference sequence). V shed 5 bases, J shed 2 bases, and the junction held 9 bases outside the gene matches. CDR3 length: 16 amino acids. The CDR3 region has the DNA TGTGCCAGCAGCCCCGGGGGGGAGGCACACACAGATACGCAGTATTTT. This encodes CASSPGGEAHTDTQYF.

The chain has TRBV5-6 and TRBJ2-7, with 7 bases identical to TRBD1. Losses at the gene ends were 3 bases for V and 2 bases for J; bases not matched to a gene: 8. There are 15 residues in the CDR3. Germline CDR1 is SGHDT and CDR2 is YYEEEE. CDR3 DNA sequence: TGTGCCAGCAGCTGGAGACAGGGACCCACCTACGAGCAGTACTTC. This translates into CASSWRQGPTYEQYF. The full variable domain, with the rest looked up from reference TRBV5-6 and TRBJ2-7, is DAGVTQSPTHLIKTRGQQVTLRCSPKSGHDTVSWYQQALGQGPQFIFQYYEEEERQRGNFPDRFSGHQFPNYSSELNVNALLLGDSALYLCASSWRQGPTYEQYFGPGTRLTVT.

This clone was seen more than once but under ten times. This sequence joins TRBV4-1 and TRBJ1-2; weak D call: TRBD1 (6 bases). The V end was cut by 0 bases, the J end by 3 bases, with 14 bases between. The CDR3 has 16 residues. Germline CDR1 MGHRA, CDR2 YSYEKL. CDR3 residues: CASSQEVQGRHYGYTF. The CDR3 region has the DNA TGCGCCAGCAGCCAAGAGGTGCAGGGGAGGCACTATGGCTACACCTTC.

The chain couples TRBV7-6 to TRBJ2-2; 12 nucleotides match TRBD2. After removal of 5 bases from V and 0 bases from J, the junction contained 10 bases not matched to a gene. Germline CDR1 SGHVS, CDR2 FNYEAQ. This CDR3 has 19 amino acids. CDR3 loop: CASSDSTSGSPANTGELFF. The CDR3 DNA is TGTGCCAGCAGCGATTCGACTAGCGGGAGTCCCGCGAACACCGGGGAGCTGTTTTTT.

The rearrangement joins TRBV11-3 to TRBJ2-7; D call uncertain. V dropped 1 base and J dropped 9 bases, with 16 bases sitting between them. The CDR3 loop spans 14 amino acids. Germline CDR1 SGHNT, CDR2 YENEEA. The CDR3 here is CASSLGGEYVGQYF. The CDR3 DNA follows: TGTGCCAGCAGCTTAGGAGGAGAGTATGTTGGGCAGTACTTC.

The chain links TRBV28 to TRBJ1-2, with 7 positions matching TRBD1. V lost 5 bases, J lost 3 bases, and 12 bases stayed unmatched. CDR1 and CDR2 from the germline V gene are MDHEN and SYDVKM. The CDR3 contains 16 residues. The CDR3 sequence: CASSPEARDSYYGYTF. CDR3 sequence (DNA): TGTGCCAGCAGTCCCGAGGCACGGGACAGCTACTATGGCTACACCTTC.

V usage is TRBV29-1 and J usage is TRBJ1-1, with D tentatively TRBD1 (5 bases). The V gene lost 1 base and the J gene lost 0 bases, with 18 bases spanning the gap. Germline V gene sequence: CDR1 SQVTM, CDR2 ANQGSEA. The CDR3 consists of 17 residues. The CDR3 is CSVEVRVPQGMNTEAFF. The CDR3 region has the DNA TGCAGCGTTGAAGTCAGGGTCCCCCAGGGCATGAACACTGAAGCTTTCTTT.

V usage is TRBV7-9 and J usage is TRBJ2-5; no clear D gene. The DNA end lines up better with TRBJ2-7; the J call may be wrong. Germline lookup yields CDR1 SEHNR and CDR2 FQNEAQ (reference sequence). The CDR3 consists of 13 residues. The CDR3 DNA reads TGTGCCAGCAGCCCAAAAATAGGCTACGAGCAGTACTTC. Translating it yields CASSPKIGYEQYF.

The chain employs TRBV7-9 and TRBJ2-3, with D possibly matching TRBD1 (5 bases). Trimming took off 5 bases at V and 4 bases at J, with 10 bases between the two ends. CDR3 length: 13 amino acids. Germline V gene sequence: CDR1 SEHNR, CDR2 FQNEAQ (reference sequence). The CDR3 sequence: CASSPRGPDTQYF. The CDR3 nucleotides are TGTGCCAGCAGCCCAAGGGGCCCAGATACGCAGTATTTT.

This clone was detected many times. The V and J genes are TRBV7-3 and TRBJ1-3; D possibly corresponds to TRBD1 (6 bases). V lost 0 bases to trimming and J lost 3 bases, with 12 bases between them. CDR1 is SGHTA, CDR2 FQGTGA, per germline. The CDR3 is 16 residues long. The CDR3 loop reads CASSLTLGTFGNTIYF. DNA for the CDR3: TGTGCCAGCAGCTTAACTCTCGGGACATTTGGAAACACCATATATTTT.

The J gene is TRBJ2-7, the V gene TRBV28; D possibly corresponds to TRBD1 (6 bases). Germline V CDR1 and CDR2: MDHEN, SYDVKM. The CDR3 length is 11 residues. The DNA of the CDR3 is TGTGCGGAAGGCAGGGGCCACGAGCAGTACTTC. Its translation is CAEGRGHEQYF.